This TCR beta chain emerged from a study of blood T cells in healthy people across ages. Notes on the study in general: TCR beta diversity per million T cells fell roughly linearly with age.

Looked up from germline, CDR1 is MNHEY and CDR2 is SVGEGT. V trimming: 8 bases; J trimming: 0 bases; junction bases outside the gene matches: 4. CDR3 length: 15 amino acids. Then a second PCR, running about 6 to 11 cycles, was carried out with a sample-barcoded 5' primer and a J-beta primer mix. Each single sample gave us at least 2.5 million CDR3-containing paired-end reads. TCRdb ran MiXCR on the 5' RACE reads and lists one entry per CDR3 protein. The repertoire holds 720,000 or so distinct CDR3 sequences, roughly 41% seen once, with 25% to 35% in the top ten. This clonotype was counted between two and nine times. The antigen is not known.

The gene calls are TRBV6-2 or TRBV6-3 and TRBJ2-1, with TRBD2 identical over 10 bases. This clonotype originated in a man aged 80 or over in good health. Sequencing was carried out using blood. The CDR3 loop is CASLIAGGSYNEQFF. CDR3 DNA sequence: TGTGCCAGCTTAATAGCGGGAGGCTCCTACAATGAGCAGTTCTTC.